Below, 20 T cell receptor beta chains from the same sample are listed, as sequenced in a study of shared clonotypes between healthy human individuals. Produced via immunoSEQ multiplex PCR; TCRdb's table is partial and in-frame only. The sample has 1 million to 1.3 million clones, approximately 78% seen once. The specimen sequenced was memory CD4+ T cells from PBMCs. Stated subset: CD45RA-negative fraction. Receptors originate from a man between 18 and 35 years old in good health. Some clones in this sample may be carry-over from other donors' samples.

The chain carries TRBV30 and TRBJ2-2, with D possibly being TRBD1 or TRBD2 (6 bases each). V was shortened by 1 base and J by 2 bases, with 8 bases between the two germline ends. This CDR3 has 14 residues. Germline V gives CDR1 GTSNPN, CDR2 SVGIG (reference sequence). CDR3 in amino acids: CAWSAGANTGELFF. In nucleotides, the CDR3 is TGTGCCTGGAGTGCGGGGGCCAACACCGGGGAGCTGTTTTTT.

This clone was observed once. The rearrangement joins TRBV28 to TRBJ2-1; perhaps TRBD2 as D (5 bases). This CDR3 spans 13 amino acids. Trimming shortened V by 5 bases and J by 9 bases, and 14 bases separated the two germline ends. Germline values: CDR1 MDHEN, CDR2 SYDVKM. The CDR3 loop reads CASSLITRTEQFF. CDR3 DNA sequence: TGTGCCAGCAGTCTGATAACTAGAACTGAGCAGTTCTTC.

This chain uses TRBV7-2 with TRBJ2-4; 8 bases are shared with TRBD2. The V gene's germline CDR1 is SGHTA and CDR2 FQGNSA. This CDR3 region has 15 residues. Trimming took 5 bases from V and 0 from J; bases not matched to a gene: 3. The CDR3 is CASSSSGIAKNIQYF. DNA of the CDR3: TGTGCCAGCAGCAGTAGCGGGATAGCCAAAAACATTCAGTACTTC. Full variable domain (outside the CDR3, taken from reference TRBV7-2 and TRBJ2-4): GAGVSQSPSNKVTEKGKDVELRCDPISGHTALYWYRQSLGQGLEFLIYFQGNSAPDKSGLPSDRFSAERTGGSVSTLTIQRTQQEDSAVYLCASSSSGIAKNIQYFGAGTRLSVL.

This chain links TRBV9 with TRBJ2-2; no firm D call. The germline CDR1 and CDR2 sequences are SGDLS and YYNGEE. CDR3 length: 16 amino acids. Trimming stripped 3 bases from V and 0 bases from J, with 12 bases between. CDR3 residues: CASSARTAANTGELFF. The CDR3 region has the DNA TGTGCCAGCAGCGCCCGGACGGCTGCGAACACCGGGGAGCTGTTTTTT.

The chain is built from TRBV10-3 and TRBJ2-3, with 8 bases fitting TRBD1. The germline V gene has CDR1 ENHRY and CDR2 SYGVKD. The V and J ends lost 7 bases and 4 bases, in that order; junction bases with no gene match: 4. The length of the CDR3 is 13 residues. The CDR3 region has the DNA TGTGCCATCAACCAGGGGGCCCCAGATACGCAGTATTTT. It specifies CAINQGAPDTQYF.

The chain recombines TRBV25-1 with TRBJ2-7, with TRBD2 matching 11 bases. CDR3 length: 16 residues. CDR1 and CDR2 (germline): MGHDK, SYGVNS. With V trimmed by 1 base and J by 5 bases, 7 bases remained unmatched. The CDR3 region has the DNA TGTGCCAGCAGTGAATCCCTAGCGGGAGGTCTCGACGAGCAGTACTTC. This sequence encodes CASSESLAGGLDEQYF.

This chain links TRBV2 with TRBJ2-6; D is perhaps TRBD1 (6 bases). Germline V gene sequence: CDR1 SNHLY, CDR2 FYNNEI. Trimming cost V 8 bases and J 1 base, with 6 bases left between them. The CDR3 runs to 13 residues. CDR3 sequence: CASDRSGANVLTF. CDR3 sequence (DNA): TGTGCCAGCGACAGGTCTGGGGCCAACGTCCTGACTTTC.

In its sample, this clone was seen once. V is TRBV9 and J is TRBJ2-1; D uncertain. CDR1 SGDLS and CDR2 YYNGEE come from the germline V gene. This CDR3 is 13 amino acids long. The V and J ends lost 0 bases and 9 bases respectively, with 10 bases between them. The chain's CDR3 is CASSVVGSSEQFF. The CDR3 coding sequence is TGTGCCAGCAGCGTAGTGGGCAGTAGTGAGCAGTTCTTC.

This clone came up a few times. The rearrangement links TRBV7-3 to TRBJ1-2, with 7 bases that match TRBD1. V trimming: 5 bases; J trimming: 4 bases; junction bases outside the gene matches: 7. The CDR3 loop spans 14 amino acids. Germline V gene data show CDR1 as SGHTA and CDR2 as FQGTGA. DNA of the CDR3: TGTGCCAGCAGCCTAGACAGGGAAGGCTATGGCTACACCTTC. As protein: CASSLDREGYGYTF.

The chain uses TRBV30 and TRBJ2-2; 8 bases are shared with TRBD1. This CDR3 has 14 amino acids. The germline V gene has CDR1 GTSNPN and CDR2 SVGIG (reference sequence). Germline trimming cut 3 bases from V and 0 bases from J; bases unmatched to any gene: 0. In nucleotides, the CDR3 is TGTGCCTGGAGGACAGGGGCGAACACCGGGGAGCTGTTTTTT. It translates to CAWRTGANTGELFF.

The V call is TRBV28, the J call TRBJ1-4, with TRBD1 as a possible D gene (6 bases). The CDR3 is 14 amino acids. CDR1 is MDHEN, CDR2 SYDVKM, per germline. V was clipped by 3 bases and J by 6 bases, with 11 bases between them. The CDR3 region is CASSFWGRDEKLFF. The CDR3 DNA follows: TGTGCCAGCAGTTTTTGGGGGCGGGATGAAAAACTGTTTTTT.

This clone came up once. Other DNA sequences in the sample encode the same CDR3. The chain couples TRBV7-2 to TRBJ1-1; tentative D call: TRBD1 (5 bases). CDR1 and CDR2 (germline): SGHTA, FQGNSA. The CDR3 extends over 14 amino acids. Trimming took off 5 bases at V and 2 bases at J, with 12 bases between the two ends. The chain's CDR3 is CASSPGAANTEAFF. The CDR3 nucleotides read TGTGCCAGCAGCCCCGGGGCCGCCAACACTGAAGCTTTCTTT.

This clone was observed many times. The chain has TRBV6-5 and TRBJ2-7; D is perhaps TRBD1 or TRBD2 (7 bases each). Germline V gene data show CDR1 as MNHEY and CDR2 as SVGAGI. V dropped 6 bases and J dropped 4 bases, with 10 bases sitting between them. CDR3 size: 12 residues. CDR3 in DNA: TGTGCCAGCAGCCAGGGGGGGTACGAGCAGTACTTC. It encodes CASSQGGYEQYF.

There are a few counts of this clone. The V and J genes are TRBV29-1 and TRBJ1-1, with 7 nucleotides matching TRBD1. V gave up 5 bases and J gave up 10 bases; unmatched junction bases: 7. The V gene's germline CDR1 is SQVTM and CDR2 ANQGSEA. The CDR3 sequence is 11 residues long. The CDR3 nucleotides are TGCAGCGTTTCCGGGACAGAAGGAGCTTTCTTT. Amino acids: CSVSGTEGAFF.

This chain joins TRBV5-1 and TRBJ2-5; TRBD1 aligns across 9 bases. Germline CDR1 and CDR2: SGHRS and YFSETQ. The CDR3 totals 14 residues. Trimming cost V 3 bases and J 2 bases; bases outside gene matches: 2. CDR3 DNA sequence: TGCGCCAGCAGCTGGGGGACAGGGCAAGAGACCCAGTACTTC. This encodes CASSWGTGQETQYF.

The chain joins TRBV7-6 to TRBJ2-7; unclear D gene. The CDR3 is 15 residues long. Deletions cut 3 bases from V and 5 bases from J, with 17 bases between. In germline, CDR1 is SGHVS, CDR2 FNYEAQ. CDR3 amino acids: CASSFVHGPANEQYF. CDR3 nucleotides: TGTGCCAGCAGCTTTGTGCACGGCCCGGCCAACGAGCAGTACTTC.

V and J are TRBV5-4 and TRBJ2-7; the match to TRBD1 covers 8 bases. CDR3 size: 13 residues. V was pared by 3 bases and J by 9 bases, with 8 bases of the junction left unmatched. Germline V gene lookup returns CDR1 SGHNT and CDR2 YYREEE (reference sequence). The CDR3 DNA sequence: TGTGCCAGCAGCTCGGACAGGGTAGGGGCGCAGTACTTC. It codes for CASSSDRVGAQYF.

As for this clone: Distinct nucleotide sequences in the sample also encode this CDR3. The gene calls are TRBV6-5 and TRBJ2-7; 12 bases match TRBD1. The V gene's germline CDR1 is MNHEY and CDR2 SVGAGI. This CDR3 contains 13 residues. With V trimmed by 6 bases and J by 4 bases, 1 base remained unmatched. The chain's CDR3 is CASRGQGAYEQYF. CDR3 nucleotides: TGTGCCAGCAGGGGACAGGGGGCTTACGAGCAGTACTTC.

The chain links TRBV7-2 to TRBJ2-5; tentatively, D is TRBD2 (7 bases). Per the germline V gene, CDR1 is SGHTA and CDR2 is FQGNSA. The length of the CDR3 is 16 residues. V lost 3 bases and J lost 3, with 17 bases in between. CDR3 coding DNA: TGTGCCAGCAGCTTCCTTTTGGGGAGGGGGAAAGAGACCCAGTACTTC. This translates into CASSFLLGRGKETQYF.

This clone was counted between two and nine times. The genes are TRBV7-2 and TRBJ2-1, with 16 bases fitting TRBD2. The V gene's germline CDR1 is SGHTA and CDR2 FQGNSA. The length of the CDR3 is 17 residues. Trimming removed 6 bases from V and 10 bases from J; junction bases left unmatched: 12. The CDR3 is CASRSSGTSGRAGEQFF. In nucleotides, the CDR3 is TGTGCCAGCAGGTCCTCCGGGACTAGCGGGAGGGCAGGGGAGCAGTTCTTC.